This record covers a single T cell receptor (beta chain). The entry originates in a study of blood T cell repertoires in COVID-19. Sequencing was performed with immunoSEQ multiplex PCR; in TCRdb, only in-frame clones are kept and a portion is missing. The sample has 100,000 to 150,000 clones, 90% seen once; the top ten hold roughly 4%. This CDR3 is built from 15 residues. Germline V lookup: CDR1 SGHVS, CDR2 FQNEAQ. Unmatched junction bases numbered 4, after V lost 5 bases and J lost 2 bases. The sample consisted of peripheral blood. This chain connects TRBV7-8 to TRBJ2-7; TRBD1 aligns across 12 bases. This sequence was found in an older woman with COVID-19, enrolled during active disease. For the CDR3, the DNA is TGTGCCAGCAGCCAGGGGGACAGGGGGCCCTACGAGCAGTACTTC. Translating gives CASSQGDRGPYEQYF.